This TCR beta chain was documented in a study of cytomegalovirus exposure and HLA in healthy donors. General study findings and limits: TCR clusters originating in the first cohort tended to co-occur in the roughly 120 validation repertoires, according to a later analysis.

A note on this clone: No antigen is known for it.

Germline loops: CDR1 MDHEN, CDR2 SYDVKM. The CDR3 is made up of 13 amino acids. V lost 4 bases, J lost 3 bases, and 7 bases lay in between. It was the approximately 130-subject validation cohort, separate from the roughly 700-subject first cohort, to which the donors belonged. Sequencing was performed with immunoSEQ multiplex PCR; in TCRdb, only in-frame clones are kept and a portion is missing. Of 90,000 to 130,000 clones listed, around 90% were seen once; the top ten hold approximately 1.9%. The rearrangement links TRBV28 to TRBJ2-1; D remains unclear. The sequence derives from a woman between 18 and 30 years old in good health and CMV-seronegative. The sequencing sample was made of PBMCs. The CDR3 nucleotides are TGTGCCAGCAGTTCGAGGAGCTACAATGAGCAGTTCTTC. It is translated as CASSSRSYNEQFF.